A selection of T cell receptor beta chains follows, all from one sample in a study of control samples from healthy donors and cancer patients. Sequenced by immunoSEQ multiplex PCR; TCRdb stores in-frame clones only, minus some. The repertoire holds over 150,000 clones, with about 94% as singletons. The specimen sequenced was blood. These receptor sequences come from a man in his forties or fifties in good health. Both conserved end residues are part of each CDR3.

TRBJ2-7 TRBV12-3/TRBV12-4 CASSIRDRAEQYF
TRBJ1-5 TRBV28 CASNGAFNQPQHF
TRBJ1-4 TRBV11-2 CASSLGDRDEEKLFF
TRBJ1-1 TRBV6-5 CASSPRGGPNTEAFF
TRBJ1-1 TRBV27 CASSRKKSGVNTEAFF
TRBJ1-3 TRBV7-9 CASSSGNTIYF
TRBJ1-1 TRBV6-1 CASSEFVGPEAFF
TRBJ2-7 TRBV6-5 CASSYGAATYEQYF
TRBJ2-2 TRBV11-3 CASSPRTGGDSANTGELFF
TRBJ1-1 TRBV6-2/TRBV6-3 CASSSARTKAFF
TRBJ1-5 TRBV28 CASSPSGGTGVGNQPQHF
TRBJ2-7 TRBV24-1 CATSDSGSIHEQYF
TRBJ2-1 TRBV19 CASARGGERNEQFF
TRBJ1-2 TRBV15 CATSRDTGNYGYTF
TRBJ2-7 TRBV4-1 CASSQGHRDFPTYEQYF
TRBJ2-1 TRBV4-1 CASSQSRADNEQFF